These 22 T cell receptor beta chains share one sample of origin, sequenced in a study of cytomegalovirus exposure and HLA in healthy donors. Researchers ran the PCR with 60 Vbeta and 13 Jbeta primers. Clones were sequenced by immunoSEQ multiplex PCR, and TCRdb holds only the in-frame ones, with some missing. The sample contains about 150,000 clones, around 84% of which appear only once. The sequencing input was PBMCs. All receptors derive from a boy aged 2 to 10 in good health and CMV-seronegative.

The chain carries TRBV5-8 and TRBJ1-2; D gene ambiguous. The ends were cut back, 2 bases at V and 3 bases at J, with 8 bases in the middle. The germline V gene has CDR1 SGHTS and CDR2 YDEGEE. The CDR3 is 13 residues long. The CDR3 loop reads CASSLTDDYGYTF. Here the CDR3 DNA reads TGTGCCAGCAGCTTAACAGACGACTATGGCTACACCTTC.

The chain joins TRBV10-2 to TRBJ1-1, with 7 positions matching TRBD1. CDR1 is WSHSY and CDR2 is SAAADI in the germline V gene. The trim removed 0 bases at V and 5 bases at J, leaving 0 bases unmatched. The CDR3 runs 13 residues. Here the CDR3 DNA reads TGCGCCAGCAGTGAGTCGACAGGGACTGAAGCTTTCTTT. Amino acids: CASSESTGTEAFF.

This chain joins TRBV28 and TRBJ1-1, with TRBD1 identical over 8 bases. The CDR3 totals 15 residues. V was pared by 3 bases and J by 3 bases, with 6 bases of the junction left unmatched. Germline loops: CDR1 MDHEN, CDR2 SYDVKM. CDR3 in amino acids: CASSFTGTGDTEAFF. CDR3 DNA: TGTGCCAGCAGTTTCACCGGGACAGGAGACACTGAAGCTTTCTTT. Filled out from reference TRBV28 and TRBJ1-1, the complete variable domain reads DVKVTQSSRYLVKRTGEKVFLECVQDMDHENMFWYRQDPGLGLRLIYFSYDVKMKEKGDIPEGYSVSREKKERFSLILESASTNQTSMYLCASSFTGTGDTEAFFGQGTRLTVV.

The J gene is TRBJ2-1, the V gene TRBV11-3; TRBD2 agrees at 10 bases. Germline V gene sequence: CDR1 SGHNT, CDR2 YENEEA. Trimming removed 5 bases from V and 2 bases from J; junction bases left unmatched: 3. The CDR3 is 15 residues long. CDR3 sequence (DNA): TGTGCCAGCAGCCCTAGCGGGGGAACCTACAATGAGCAGTTCTTC. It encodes CASSPSGGTYNEQFF. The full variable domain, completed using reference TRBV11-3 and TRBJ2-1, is EAGVVQSPRYKIIEKKQPVAFWCNPISGHNTLYWYLQNLGQGPELLIRYENEEAVDDSQLPKDRFSAERLKGVDSTLKIQPAELGDSAVYLCASSPSGGTYNEQFFGPGTRLTVL.

CDR3 nucleotides: TGTGCCAGCAGCCTTAGCGGGAGGGCCACAGATACGCAGTATTTT. It specifies CASSLSGRATDTQYF. The chain joins TRBV6-4 to TRBJ2-3; 11 nucleotides match TRBD2. The germline V gene has CDR1 MRHNA and CDR2 SNTAGT. This CDR3 comprises 15 residues. V lost 6 bases to trimming and J lost 2 bases; unmatched junction nucleotides: 4.

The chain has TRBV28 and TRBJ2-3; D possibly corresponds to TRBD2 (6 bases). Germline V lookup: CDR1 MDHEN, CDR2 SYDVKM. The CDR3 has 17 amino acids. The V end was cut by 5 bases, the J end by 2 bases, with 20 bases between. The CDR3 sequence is CASSVYAGTLHTDTQYF. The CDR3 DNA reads TGTGCCAGCAGTGTGTATGCTGGGACTCTCCACACAGATACGCAGTATTTT.

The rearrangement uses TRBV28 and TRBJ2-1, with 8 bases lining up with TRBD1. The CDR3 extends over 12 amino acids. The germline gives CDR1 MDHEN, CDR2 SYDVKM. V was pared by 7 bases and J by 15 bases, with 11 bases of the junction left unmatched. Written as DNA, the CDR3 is TGTGCCAGCATTTCTTCCGGACAGGGTAGGTTCTTC. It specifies CASISSGQGRFF.

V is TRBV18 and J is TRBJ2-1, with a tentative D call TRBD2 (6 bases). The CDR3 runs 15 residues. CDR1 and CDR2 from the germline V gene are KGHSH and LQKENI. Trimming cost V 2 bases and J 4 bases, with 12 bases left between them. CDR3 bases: TGTGCCAGCTCACCAGGGCCGGGACTTTACAATGAGCAGTTCTTC. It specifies CASSPGPGLYNEQFF. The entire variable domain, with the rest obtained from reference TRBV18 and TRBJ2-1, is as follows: NAGVMQNPRHLVRRRGQEARLRCSPMKGHSHVYWYRQLPEEGLKFMVYLQKENIIDESGMPKERFSAEFPKEGPSILRIQQVVRGDSAAYFCASSPGPGLYNEQFFGPGTRLTVL.

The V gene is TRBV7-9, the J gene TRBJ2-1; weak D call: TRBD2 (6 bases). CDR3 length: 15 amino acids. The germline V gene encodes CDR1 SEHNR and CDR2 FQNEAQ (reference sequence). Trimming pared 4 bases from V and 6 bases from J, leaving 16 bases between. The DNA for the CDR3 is TGTGCCAGCAGCTCAATTGGGGGGAGGCCCAATGAGCAGTTCTTC. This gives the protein CASSSIGGRPNEQFF.

The CDR3 DNA is TGCGCCAGCAGCCCGGAGACAGGGGTAAAGGCGGAGCAGTTCTTC. This sequence encodes CASSPETGVKAEQFF. V usage is TRBV5-1 and J usage is TRBJ2-1; 8 positions match TRBD1. This CDR3 has 15 residues. J lost 10 bases, V lost 4 bases, and 13 bases had no gene match. CDR1 and CDR2 (germline): SGHRS, YFSETQ.

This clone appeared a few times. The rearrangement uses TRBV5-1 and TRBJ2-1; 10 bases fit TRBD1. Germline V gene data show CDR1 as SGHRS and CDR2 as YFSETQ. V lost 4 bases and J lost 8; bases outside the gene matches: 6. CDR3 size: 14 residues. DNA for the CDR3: TGCGCCAGCAGCCCCAGACAGGGGGCCGATGAGCAGTTCTTC. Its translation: CASSPRQGADEQFF.

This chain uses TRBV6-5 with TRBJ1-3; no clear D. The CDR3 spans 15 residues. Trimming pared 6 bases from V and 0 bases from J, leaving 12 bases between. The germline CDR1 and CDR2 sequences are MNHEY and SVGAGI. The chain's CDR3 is CASSRTGLSGNTIYF. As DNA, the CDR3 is TGTGCCAGCAGCCGTACTGGACTCTCTGGAAACACCATATATTTT.

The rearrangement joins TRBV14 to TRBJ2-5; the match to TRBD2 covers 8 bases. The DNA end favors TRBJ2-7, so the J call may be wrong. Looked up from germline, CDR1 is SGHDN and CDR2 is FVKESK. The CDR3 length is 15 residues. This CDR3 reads CASSQVGAGAYEQYF. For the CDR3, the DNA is TGTGCCAGCAGCCAAGTAGGAGCGGGAGCTTACGAGCAGTACTTC.

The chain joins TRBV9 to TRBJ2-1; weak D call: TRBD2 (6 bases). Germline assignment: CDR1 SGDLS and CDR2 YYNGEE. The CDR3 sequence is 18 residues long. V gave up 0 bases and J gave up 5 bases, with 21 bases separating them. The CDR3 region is CASSVAGSVGGPNNEQFF. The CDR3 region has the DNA TGTGCCAGCAGCGTAGCTGGGAGTGTGGGAGGTCCGAACAATGAGCAGTTCTTC.

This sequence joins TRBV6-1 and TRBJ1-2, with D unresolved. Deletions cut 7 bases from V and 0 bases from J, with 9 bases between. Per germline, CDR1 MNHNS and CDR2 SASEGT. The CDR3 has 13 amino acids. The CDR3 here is CASMGRANYGYTF. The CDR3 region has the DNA TGTGCCAGCATGGGCAGAGCTAACTATGGCTACACCTTC.

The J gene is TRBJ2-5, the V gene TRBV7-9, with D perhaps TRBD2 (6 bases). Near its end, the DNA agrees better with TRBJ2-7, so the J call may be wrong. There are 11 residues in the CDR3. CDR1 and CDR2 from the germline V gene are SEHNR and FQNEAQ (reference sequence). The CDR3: CASSRGYEQYF. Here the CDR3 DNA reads TGTGCCAGCAGCCGGGGGTACGAGCAGTACTTC.

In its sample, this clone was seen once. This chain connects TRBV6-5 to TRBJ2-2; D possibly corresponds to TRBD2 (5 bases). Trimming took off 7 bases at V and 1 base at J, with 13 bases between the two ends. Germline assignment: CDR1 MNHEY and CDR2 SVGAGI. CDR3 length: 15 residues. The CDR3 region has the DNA TGTGCCAGCACCACAAGGACTGAGAACACCGGGGAGCTGTTTTTT. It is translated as CASTTRTENTGELFF.

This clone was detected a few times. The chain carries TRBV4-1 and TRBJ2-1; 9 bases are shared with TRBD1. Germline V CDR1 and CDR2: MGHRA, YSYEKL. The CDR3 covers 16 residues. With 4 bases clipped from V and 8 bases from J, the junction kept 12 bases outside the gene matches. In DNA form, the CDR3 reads TGCGCCAGCAGCCTCTACCGTAGGACAGGGGTACATGAGCAGTTCTTC. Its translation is CASSLYRRTGVHEQFF.

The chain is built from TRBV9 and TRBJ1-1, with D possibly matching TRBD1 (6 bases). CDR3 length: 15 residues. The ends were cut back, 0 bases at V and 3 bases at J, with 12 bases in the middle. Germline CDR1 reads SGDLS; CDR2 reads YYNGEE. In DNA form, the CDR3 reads TGTGCCAGCAGCGTAGAGCCAGGGGCAGACACTGAAGCTTTCTTT. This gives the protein CASSVEPGADTEAFF.

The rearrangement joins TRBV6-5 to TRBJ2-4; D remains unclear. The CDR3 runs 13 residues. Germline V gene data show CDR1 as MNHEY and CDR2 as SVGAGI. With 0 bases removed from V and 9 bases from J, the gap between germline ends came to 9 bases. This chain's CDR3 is CASSYSILGIQYF. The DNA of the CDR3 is TGTGCCAGCAGTTACTCGATTCTCGGCATTCAGTACTTC.

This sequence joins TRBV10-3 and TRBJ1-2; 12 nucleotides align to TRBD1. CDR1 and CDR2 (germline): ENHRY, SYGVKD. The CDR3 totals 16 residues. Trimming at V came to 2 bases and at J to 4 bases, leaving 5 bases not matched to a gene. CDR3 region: CAISEPGQGAGYGYTF. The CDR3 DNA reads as TGTGCCATCAGTGAGCCGGGACAGGGGGCCGGCTATGGCTACACCTTC.

CDR3 in amino acids: CASGFGGMNTEAFF. The CDR3, as DNA: TGTGCCAGCGGGTTCGGAGGGATGAACACTGAAGCTTTCTTT. This chain connects TRBV9 to TRBJ1-1; D is uncertain. In germline, CDR1 is SGDLS, CDR2 YYNGEE. V dropped 7 bases and J dropped 0 bases, with 13 bases sitting between them. The CDR3 has 14 residues.